This T cell receptor (beta chain) is drawn from a study of shared clonotypes between healthy human individuals. Comments on this clone: Its antigen is unidentified.

Data came from immunoSEQ multiplex PCR; TCRdb stores just in-frame clones and leaves some out. The top ten hold approximately 0.36% of the sample, which has around 2.5 million clones, 93% seen once. Trimming took off 0 bases at V and 13 bases at J, with 22 bases between the two ends. CDR1 is SGHTA, CDR2 FQGNSA, per germline. The CDR3 is 16 amino acids. Study-wide findings and caveats: Non-shared clonotypes had lower generation probabilities than clonotypes shared by all four sorted-subset donors.

The specimen was naive CD4+ T cells from PBMCs. Regarding subset: CD45RA+ positively selected. The chain is built from TRBV7-2 and TRBJ2-1, with D possibly being TRBD2 (7 bases). This TCR was recovered from a man aged 18-30 years in good health. Some clones in this sample may be carry-over from other donors' samples. CDR3 region: CASSLAGGDAGTRQFF. The CDR3 DNA is TGTGCCAGCAGCTTAGCAGGGGGGGACGCCGGGACTCGTCAGTTCTTC.